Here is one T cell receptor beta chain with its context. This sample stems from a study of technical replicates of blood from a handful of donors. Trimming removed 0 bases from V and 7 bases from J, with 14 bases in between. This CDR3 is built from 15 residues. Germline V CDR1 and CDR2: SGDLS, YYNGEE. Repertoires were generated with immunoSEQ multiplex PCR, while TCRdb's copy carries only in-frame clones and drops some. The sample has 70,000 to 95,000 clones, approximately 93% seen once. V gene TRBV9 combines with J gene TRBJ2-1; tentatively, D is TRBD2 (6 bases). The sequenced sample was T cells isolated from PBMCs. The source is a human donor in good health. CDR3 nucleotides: TGTGCCAGCAGCGTAGCCGTAAACCGGGGGAATGAGCAGTTCTTC. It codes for CASSVAVNRGNEQFF.